The rows below give T cell receptor beta chains drawn from one sample of a study of beta chain features in type 1 diabetes. Assay used: immunoSEQ multiplex PCR; TCRdb lists only in-frame clones, some missing. The sample has 160,000 or so clones, approximately 12% seen once. Sequencing used central memory CD4+ T cells from blood. These receptor sequences come from a man between 18 and 29 years old in good health. CDR3s include the opening cysteine and the closing phenylalanine or tryptophan. A D gene is named only where the DNA matches it firmly. Expanded clones get a size class; other rows say once, few or many, or leave the size out.

D	V	J	size	DNA	CDR3
-	TRBV7-9	TRBJ2-1	-	TGTGCCAGCAGCTCCGGGTCATACAATGAGCAGTTCTTC	CASSSGSYNEQFF
TRBD1	TRBV11-1	TRBJ2-7	few	TGTGCCAGCAGCCCTCCGGGACAGGCCTACGAGCAGTACTTC	CASSPPGQAYEQYF
TRBD2	TRBV6-5	TRBJ2-5	-	TGTGCCAGCAACGGGGGGAAGCGAGAGACCCAGTACTTC	CASNGGKRETQYF
-	TRBV6-5	TRBJ2-2	few	TGTGCCAGCAGGGACACCGGGGAGCTGTTTTTT	CASRDTGELFF
TRBD2	TRBV30	TRBJ2-3	-	TGTGCCTGGACTAGCGGGGGCCGGTTCACAGATACGCAGTATTTT	CAWTSGGRFTDTQYF
TRBD1	TRBV7-2	TRBJ2-5	-	TGTGCCAGCAGCCTTCGACAGGGGCCCCAGTACTTC	CASSLRQGPQYF
-	TRBV15	TRBJ2-5	many	TGTGCCACCAGTCCCGGAGGCAGAGTACACGAAGAGACCCAGTACTTC	CATSPGGRVHEETQYF
TRBD1	TRBV29-1	TRBJ1-2	few	TGCAGCGCTGGACAGGACGGCTACACCTTC	CSAGQDGYTF
TRBD1	TRBV7-2	TRBJ1-6	few	TGTGCCAGCAGCTTAGGAGGGACAGGGTGGTCACCCCTCCACTTT	CASSLGGTGWSPLHF
TRBD2	TRBV11-2	TRBJ2-2	few	TGTGCCAGCAGCCCTAGCGGGAGGTACACCGGGGAGCTGTTTTTT	CASSPSGRYTGELFF
-	TRBV9	TRBJ2-2	few	TGTGCCAGCAGCGGCAGGGGTACCGGGGAGCTGTTTTTT	CASSGRGTGELFF
-	TRBV7-3	TRBJ1-2	-	TGTGCCAGCAGCCCTGACAGGAACTATGGCTACACCTTC	CASSPDRNYGYTF
-	TRBV20-1	TRBJ1-5	many	TGCAGTGCTAGTAGCAATCAGCCCCAGCATTTT	CSASSNQPQHF
TRBD1	TRBV7-3	TRBJ2-7	-	TGTGCCAGCAGCCAAGACAGGGTCACCGAGCAGTACTTC	CASSQDRVTEQYF
-	TRBV18	TRBJ1-2	-	TGTGCCAGCTCCCCCGCCGACCTCTATGGCTACACCTTC	CASSPADLYGYTF
-	TRBV5-5	TRBJ2-7	-	TGTGCCAGCAGCTTTGGGGGATCCCTCATCTACGAGCAGTACTTC	CASSFGGSLIYEQYF
TRBD1	TRBV7-2	TRBJ2-1	-	TGTGCCAGCAGCTCTACAGGGGGCGTAATCAAGTTCTTC	CASSSTGGVIKFF
TRBD1	TRBV29-1	TRBJ1-2	few	TGCAGCGCCATCCAGGGGGGTGGCTACACCTTC	CSAIQGGGYTF
-	TRBV20-1	TRBJ2-3	-	TGCAGTGCTAGTGGGGACCGTACGCAGTATTTT	CSASGDRTQYF
TRBD2	TRBV7-3	TRBJ2-3	-	TGTGCCAGCAGGAGAGCGGGGAGCACAGATACGCAGTATTTT	CASRRAGSTDTQYF
TRBD1	TRBV5-4	TRBJ2-4	many	TGTGCCAGCACTGGGGACAGGGGAAACATTCAGTACTTC	CASTGDRGNIQYF
TRBD1	TRBV4-3	TRBJ1-3	-	TGCGCCAGCAGCCAAGGGACAGGGGGTCCCGCGGACACCATATATTTT	CASSQGTGGPADTIYF
TRBD2	TRBV7-3	TRBJ2-2	-	TGTGCCAGCACCTCAACCGGGACTAGCACCGGGGAGCTGTTTTTT	CASTSTGTSTGELFF